This T cell receptor (beta chain) was found in a study of CD8+ T cells in alopecia areata. For the study at large: Treated patients were given 5 to 10 mg oral tofacitinib twice daily.

This CDR3 has 15 amino acids. V was clipped by 2 bases and J by 3 bases, with 13 bases between them. The germline gives CDR1 MNHEY, CDR2 SMNVEV (reference sequence). It was cDNA, reverse transcribed from extracted RNA, that served as the sequencing template. Assay: immunoSEQ multiplex PCR; the TCRdb copy retains only in-frame clones and omits some. The table has 150,000 to 200,000 clones, around 51% seen once. Noted treatment: oral pan-JAK inhibitor, 5-10 mg twice daily. The J gene is TRBJ1-2, the V gene TRBV27; D is possibly TRBD1 (5 bases). The specimen was CD8+ T cells sorted from blood, collected at approximately week 51, from a patient treated with tofacitinib. The TCR was taken from a human donor with alopecia areata. The CDR3: CASSLSAGIYYGYTF. Here the CDR3 DNA reads TGTGCCAGCAGTTTAAGCGCAGGGATTTACTATGGCTACACCTTC.